These 20 T cell receptor beta chains originate from one sample sequenced in a study of OX40 agonist ivuxolimab in advanced cancers. The library came from the immunoSEQ multiplex PCR assay. In its TCRdb copy, this immuneACCESS table keeps in-frame sequences only and misses some clones. Where compared with another copy, unresolved V genes explain less than half of these, and the others have no known cause. For this sample the table gives 71,000 or so clones, of which about 81% were detected only once. Of the sample, 4.5% to 6% is held by the ten largest clones. Sequences were derived from CD4+ or CD8+ T cells sorted from blood, sampled in a trial of the OX40 agonist ivuxolimab. Receptors originate from an adult with an advanced solid tumor such as melanoma, head and neck, liver or kidney cancer.

The chain employs TRBV6-1 and TRBJ2-7; TRBD1 agrees at 9 bases. V was pared by 6 bases and J by 2 bases, with 5 bases of the junction left unmatched. The CDR3 has 14 residues. Germline loops: CDR1 MNHNS, CDR2 SASEGT. The CDR3 here is CASRGDRATYEQYF. In DNA, the CDR3 is TGTGCCAGCAGGGGGGACAGGGCTACCTACGAGCAGTACTTC.

The V gene is TRBV6-1, the J gene TRBJ2-7; D possibly corresponds to TRBD1 (5 bases). V gave up 3 bases and J gave up 5 bases, with 11 bases separating them. CDR1 MNHNS and CDR2 SASEGT come from the germline V gene. The CDR3 sequence is 13 residues long. This CDR3 is CASSDGQGHEQYF. Here the CDR3 DNA reads TGTGCCAGCAGTGATGGGCAGGGCCACGAGCAGTACTTC.

The chain has TRBV7-9 and TRBJ2-2, with a possible D match to TRBD1 (5 bases). Germline V gives CDR1 SEHNR, CDR2 FQNEAQ (reference sequence). The ends were cut back, 4 bases at V and 5 bases at J, with 14 bases in the middle. This CDR3 has 15 amino acids. Here the CDR3 DNA reads TGTGCCAGCAGCTCGACCTACCAGGGAACCGGGGAGCTGTTTTTT. It is translated as CASSSTYQGTGELFF.

The gene calls are TRBV2 and TRBJ2-1; TRBD2 matches at 11 bases. This CDR3 contains 16 residues. Germline trimming cut 6 bases from V and 10 bases from J; bases unmatched to any gene: 14. The germline gives CDR1 SNHLY, CDR2 FYNNEI. The CDR3 loop is CASRLTLGTSGREQFF. DNA for the CDR3: TGTGCCAGCAGGCTGACTCTCGGGACTAGCGGCAGAGAGCAGTTCTTC.

This clone was detected once. The V and J genes are TRBV5-4 and TRBJ2-1; 7 positions agree with TRBD1. Germline V gene lookup returns CDR1 SGHNT and CDR2 YYREEE (reference sequence). V lost 4 bases, J lost 6 bases, and 7 bases stayed unmatched. CDR3 length: 14 amino acids. This chain's CDR3 is CASSTKTGTNEQFF. The CDR3 DNA reads TGTGCCAGCAGCACAAAGACAGGGACCAATGAGCAGTTCTTC.

The chain recombines TRBV11-2 with TRBJ1-4; D is unclear. There are 13 residues in the CDR3. Per the germline V gene, CDR1 is SGHAT and CDR2 is FQNNGV. The V and J ends lost 8 bases and 2 bases respectively, with 9 bases between them. CDR3 region: CASRRVTNEKLFF. The CDR3 nucleotides are TGTGCCAGCCGAAGGGTGACTAATGAAAAACTGTTTTTT.

This chain uses TRBV6-5 with TRBJ2-7; tentatively, D is TRBD1 (6 bases). The CDR3 runs 15 residues. Germline CDR1 reads MNHEY; CDR2 reads SVGAGI. Trimming took off 0 bases at V and 6 bases at J, with 15 bases between the two ends. CDR3 amino acids: CASSYSTTGIGEQYF. The CDR3 DNA is TGTGCCAGCAGTTACTCCACAACAGGGATAGGCGAGCAGTACTTC.

The chain is built from TRBV2 and TRBJ2-7; D not resolved. Trimming removed 5 bases at V and 0 bases at J, with 17 bases between. CDR1 SNHLY and CDR2 FYNNEI come from the germline V gene. This CDR3 is built from 16 residues. The CDR3 sequence is CASSIFLQQSSYEQYF. For the CDR3, the DNA is TGTGCCAGCAGTATCTTCCTCCAGCAGAGCTCCTACGAGCAGTACTTC. The full variable domain, with the rest looked up from reference TRBV2 and TRBJ2-7, is EPEVTQTPSHQVTQMGQEVILRCVPISNHLYFYWYRQILGQKVEFLVSFYNNEISEKSEIFDDQFSVERPDGSNFTLKIRSTKLEDSAMYFCASSIFLQQSSYEQYFGPGTRLTVT.

The gene calls are TRBV2 and TRBJ1-2; D is unresolved. The CDR3 consists of 14 residues. Germline CDR1 reads SNHLY; CDR2 reads FYNNEI. V was trimmed by 0 bases and J by 7 bases, leaving 12 bases between them. The CDR3 DNA is TGTGCCAGCAGTGAAGCCTCTTTGAGGGCTGGCTACACCTTC. Protein sequence: CASSEASLRAGYTF.

The CDR3 nucleotides are TGTGCCAGCAGCTTGCGCACTGAAGCTTTCTTT. Translated, it gives CASSLRTEAFF. This chain connects TRBV5-6 to TRBJ1-1; no clear D gene. The length of the CDR3 is 11 residues. Trimming took off 1 base at V and 4 bases at J, with 2 bases between the two ends. Germline CDR1 reads SGHDT; CDR2 reads YYEEEE.

This clone was seen only once. The rearrangement joins TRBV19 to TRBJ2-1; the D gene could be TRBD1 or TRBD2 (5 bases each). V was shortened by 5 bases and J by 6 bases, with 17 bases between the two germline ends. The V gene's germline CDR1 is LNHDA and CDR2 SQIVND (reference sequence). The CDR3 runs to 15 residues. The CDR3 loop reads CASSSTGATSNEQFF. In DNA, the CDR3 is TGTGCCAGTAGTTCAACCGGGGCAACCAGCAATGAGCAGTTCTTC.

The rearrangement joins TRBV7-2 to TRBJ2-2; the D gene is possibly TRBD1 (7 bases). Germline V lookup: CDR1 SGHTA, CDR2 FQGNSA. The CDR3 sequence is 14 residues long. V was trimmed by 6 bases and J by 5 bases, leaving 13 bases between them. The CDR3 spells CASRDAGGTGELFF. The CDR3 DNA sequence: TGTGCCAGCAGGGACGCAGGGGGGACCGGGGAGCTGTTTTTT.

This chain connects TRBV14 to TRBJ1-5; 8 bases map to TRBD1. Germline CDR1 and CDR2: SGHDN and FVKESK. This CDR3 is built from 17 residues. V shed 0 bases and J 4 bases; nucleotides not matched to a gene: 8. The CDR3 protein is CASSQDPSQGVNQPQHF. In DNA, the CDR3 is TGTGCCAGCAGCCAAGACCCCTCACAGGGGGTTAATCAGCCCCAGCATTTT.

The chain carries TRBV28 and TRBJ1-1; 12 bases align to TRBD1. This CDR3 is 15 amino acids long. Looked up from germline, CDR1 is MDHEN and CDR2 is SYDVKM. The ends lost 7 bases at V and 3 bases at J; junction bases unmatched: 6. The CDR3 region has the DNA TGTGCCAGCAACCCCCGGGACAGGGGGCACACTGAAGCTTTCTTT. Protein sequence: CASNPRDRGHTEAFF.

This clone was observed a handful of times. J is TRBJ1-5 and V is TRBV30; D is perhaps TRBD1 (5 bases). The germline V and J ends were trimmed by 4 bases and 6 bases, with 13 bases remaining between them. Germline V CDR1 and CDR2: GTSNPN, SVGIG (reference sequence). The CDR3 has 13 residues. As DNA, the CDR3 is TGTGCCTGGATTATTCTTGGGGGTCAGCCCCAGCATTTT. Translated, it gives CAWIILGGQPQHF.

The rearrangement uses TRBV5-1 and TRBJ2-2; 9 bases align to TRBD1. This CDR3 has 14 residues. The germline CDR1 and CDR2 sequences are SGHRS and YFSETQ. Trimming took 9 bases from V and 5 from J; bases not matched to a gene: 8. CDR3 coding DNA: TGCGCCACAACGGTGACAGGGGGAACCGGGGAGCTGTTTTTT. Its translation is CATTVTGGTGELFF.

This chain's CDR3 is CASSIPGPNYGYTF. The CDR3 bases are TGTGCCAGCAGCATTCCGGGACCAAACTATGGCTACACCTTC. This chain joins TRBV11-3 and TRBJ1-2; TRBD1 is a possible D gene (5 bases). CDR1 is SGHNT and CDR2 is YENEEA in the germline V gene. The CDR3 runs 14 residues. V was cut by 5 bases and J by 2 bases, with 12 bases left in between.

The chain links TRBV2 to TRBJ1-6; D uncertain. The CDR3 is 14 amino acids. Trimming cost V 2 bases and J 5 bases, with 7 bases left between them. Germline CDR1 SNHLY, CDR2 FYNNEI. The CDR3 here is CASSEQPNNSPLHF. The CDR3 DNA reads as TGTGCCAGCAGTGAACAGCCAAATAATTCACCCCTCCACTTT.

This sequence joins TRBV11-3 and TRBJ2-7; 8 nucleotides match TRBD2. CDR1 and CDR2 (germline): SGHNT, YENEEA. V lost 6 bases to trimming and J lost 1 base; unmatched junction nucleotides: 14. The length of the CDR3 is 17 residues. The CDR3 reads CASSPTPWRGDSYEQYF. The CDR3 DNA follows: TGTGCCAGCAGTCCAACCCCTTGGCGGGGGGATTCCTACGAGCAGTACTTC.

The chain recombines TRBV2 with TRBJ1-5; D perhaps matches TRBD1 (5 bases). This CDR3 is 13 amino acids long. V was pared by 11 bases and J by 4 bases, with 15 bases between. The germline gives CDR1 SNHLY, CDR2 FYNNEI. The CDR3 DNA sequence: TGTGCCTCCCGAGGGGTCCAAAATCAGCCCCAGCATTTT. Protein product: CASRGVQNQPQHF.